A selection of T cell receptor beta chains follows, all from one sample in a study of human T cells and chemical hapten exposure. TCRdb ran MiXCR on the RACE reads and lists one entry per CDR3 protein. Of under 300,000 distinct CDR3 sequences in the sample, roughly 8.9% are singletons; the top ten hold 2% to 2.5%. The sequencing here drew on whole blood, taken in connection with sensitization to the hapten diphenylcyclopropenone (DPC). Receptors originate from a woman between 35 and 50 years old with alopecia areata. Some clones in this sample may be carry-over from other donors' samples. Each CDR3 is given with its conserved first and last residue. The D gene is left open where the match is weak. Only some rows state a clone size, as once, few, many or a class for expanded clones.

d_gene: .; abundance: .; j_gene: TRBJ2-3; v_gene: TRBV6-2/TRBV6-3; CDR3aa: CASSYSKGVTQYF; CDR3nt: TGTGCCAGCAGTTACTCGAAGGGCGTTACGCAGTATTTT
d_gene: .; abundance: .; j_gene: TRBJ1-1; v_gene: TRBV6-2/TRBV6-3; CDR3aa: CASSYSAGVRTEAFF; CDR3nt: TGTGCCAGCAGTTACTCGGCAGGGGTGCGCACTGAAGCTTTCTTT
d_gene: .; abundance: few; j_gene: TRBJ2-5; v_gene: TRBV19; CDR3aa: CASSSRRNQETQYF; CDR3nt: TGTGCCAGTAGTAGCAGGCGGAACCAAGAGACCCAGTACTTC
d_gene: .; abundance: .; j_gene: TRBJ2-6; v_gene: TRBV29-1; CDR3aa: CSVEGAGPGANVLTF; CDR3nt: TGCAGCGTTGAAGGGGCGGGCCCTGGGGCCAACGTCCTGACTTTC
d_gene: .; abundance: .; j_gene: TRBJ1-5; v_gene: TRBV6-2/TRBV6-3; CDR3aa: CASRWDLSNQPQHF; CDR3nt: TGTGCCAGCAGGTGGGACCTTAGCAATCAGCCCCAGCATTTT
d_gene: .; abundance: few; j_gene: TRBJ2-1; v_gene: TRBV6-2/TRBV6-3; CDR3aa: CASSYQSEQFF; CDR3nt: TGTGCCAGCAGTTACCAGTCTGAGCAGTTCTTC
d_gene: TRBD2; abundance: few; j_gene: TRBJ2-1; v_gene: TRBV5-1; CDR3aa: CASSRDRGLGLAGGRGQFF; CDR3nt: TGCGCCAGCAGCCGAGACAGGGGGCTGGGACTAGCGGGAGGCAGGGGCCAGTTCTTC
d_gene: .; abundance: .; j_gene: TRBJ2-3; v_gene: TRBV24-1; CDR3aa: CATATGTHADTQYF; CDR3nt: TGTGCCACCGCTACGGGAACTCACGCGGATACGCAGTATTTT
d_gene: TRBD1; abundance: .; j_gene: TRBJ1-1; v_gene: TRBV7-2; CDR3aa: CASSWTGLAEAFF; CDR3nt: TGTGCCAGCAGCTGGACAGGGCTCGCTGAAGCTTTCTTT
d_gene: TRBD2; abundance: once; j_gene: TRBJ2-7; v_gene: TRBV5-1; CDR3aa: CASSPGLAGRSTYEQYF; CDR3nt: TGCGCCAGCAGCCCGGGACTAGCGGGAAGGAGCACCTACGAGCAGTACTTC
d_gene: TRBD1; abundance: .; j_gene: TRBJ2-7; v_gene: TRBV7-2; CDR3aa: CASSFSGTGSYEQYF; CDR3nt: TGTGCCAGCAGCTTTTCCGGGACAGGGAGCTACGAGCAGTACTTC
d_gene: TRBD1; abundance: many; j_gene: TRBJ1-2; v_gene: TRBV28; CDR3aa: CASSGNRGCTF; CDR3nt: TGTGCCAGCAGTGGGAACAGGGGGTGCACCTTC
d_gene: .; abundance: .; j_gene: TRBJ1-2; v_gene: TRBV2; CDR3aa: CASISEFVGGYTF; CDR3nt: TGTGCCAGCATTAGCGAGTTCGTAGGGGGCTACACCTTC